This TCR beta chain was retrieved from a study of CD8 T cells in Susac syndrome. cDNA came from about 0.5 to 1 ug RNA primed by random hexamers. Coverage of TCR beta CDR3 amplification by immunoSEQ multiplex PCR extended to 54 Vbeta and 13 Jbeta. Each CDR3 protein is one row after TCRdb ran MiXCR on the immunoSEQ multiplex PCR reads. The table includes some 400,000 distinct CDR3 sequences, more than 70% detected once. CD8+ and CD4+ T cells circulating in blood were sequenced for TCR beta. The authors negatively isolated CD8+ and CD4+ T cells and FACS-enriched TEMRA cells. This clonotype was recorded a few times. This CDR3 contains 16 residues. The junction had 7 bases not matched to a gene; V was cut back by 1 base and J by 4 bases. Germline CDR1 and CDR2: SGHDN and FVKESK.

The sequence derives from a human donor with multiple sclerosis. J is TRBJ2-5 and V is TRBV14; 9 nucleotides line up with TRBD2. The sample consisted of CD8+ T cells from PBMCs. The CDR3 bases are TGTGCCAGCAGCCAAGGTTACGGGACTAGCAGAGAGACCCAGTACTTC. It specifies CASSQGYGTSRETQYF.